This is a list of T cell receptor beta chains from one sample in a study of T cell changes during pregnancy in multiple sclerosis. TCRdb keeps only in-frame clones here, not all; method: immunoSEQ multiplex PCR. The sample yields about 94,000 clones, 80% to 95% seen once. Sequenced here: peripheral blood, sampled after pregnancy. The receptors come from a female donor with multiple sclerosis, enrolled in a pregnancy study. The CDR3 runs from the conserved cysteine through the conserved F or W. The D gene is left open where the match is weak. Size is stated for part of the rows, as once, few or many counts, or as a class when the clone is expanded.

J,D,length,V,size,DNA,CDR3
TRBJ1-1,-,14,TRBV18,-,TGTGCCAGCTCCCCCCTAGGGGCGGCGGCCGAAGCTTTCTTT,CASSPLGAAAEAFF
TRBJ2-5,-,15,TRBV6-1,-,TGTGCCAGCAGCGGGGGACAGCCGTTCCAAGAGACCCAGTACTTC,CASSGGQPFQETQYF
TRBJ1-1,-,16,TRBV18,-,TGTGCCAGCTCACCACCAAGAGGGCGCGCGGACACTGAAGCTTTCTTT,CASSPPRGRADTEAFF
TRBJ2-7,TRBD2,14,TRBV7-8,-,TGTGCCAGCAGCTTAGAGGGCGGGGGGTACGAGCAGTACTTC,CASSLEGGGYEQYF
TRBJ2-7,TRBD1,15,TRBV10-3,-,TGTGCCATCAGGGGTTTCGGGACAGGGACTGACGAGCAGTACTTC,CAIRGFGTGTDEQYF
TRBJ1-1,-,14,TRBV5-6,-,TGTGCCAGCAGCCGTGGACAGCTTAACACTGAAGCTTTCTTT,CASSRGQLNTEAFF
TRBJ2-1,TRBD2,20,TRBV6-1,-,TGTGCCAGCAGTGCGACCCAAAATCCGACTAGCGGGAGACCCTACAATGAGCAGTTCTTC,CASSATQNPTSGRPYNEQFF
TRBJ2-3,-,15,TRBV28,-,TGTGCCAGCAGTTTCTCCGGGACTAGCACAGATACGCAGTATTTT,CASSFSGTSTDTQYF
TRBJ2-7,TRBD1,16,TRBV19,-,TGTGCCAGTAACCAGAGAGACAGGGGGCCCTCCTACGAGCAGTACTTC,CASNQRDRGPSYEQYF
TRBJ1-1,TRBD1,14,TRBV5-1,-,TGCGCCAGCAGCTACGGGACAGTGAACACTGAAGCTTTCTTT,CASSYGTVNTEAFF
TRBJ2-2,-,20,TRBV7-3,once,TGTGCCAGCAGCTTCGGGCCACATCCTCAAATAAACAGGGATCCCGGGGAGCTGTTTTTT,CASSFGPHPQINRDPGELFF
TRBJ2-2,-,16,TRBV6-5,-,TGTGCCAGCAGTTACGGGGCCACAGGGAAAACCGGGGAGCTGTTTTTT,CASSYGATGKTGELFF
TRBJ2-3,-,14,TRBV5-4,-,TGTGCCAGCAGCTTGGGGAGGGGCGCAGATACGCAGTATTTT,CASSLGRGADTQYF
TRBJ2-7,-,17,TRBV28,-,TGTGCCAGCAGTACCCTGGGGGTGCGGGACCCTCCCTACGAGCAGTACTTC,CASSTLGVRDPPYEQYF
TRBJ1-3,-,15,TRBV19,-,TGTGCCAGTAGTATTGGCGGTTACTCTGGAAACACCATATATTTT,CASSIGGYSGNTIYF
TRBJ2-7,-,12,TRBV9,-,TGTGCCAGCAGCCCCACGCGTGGCGAGCAGTACTTC,CASSPTRGEQYF
TRBJ2-1,-,15,TRBV19,-,TGTGCCAGTAGTATAGTCTATTCGGGGTCCCTTGAGCAGTTCTTC,CASSIVYSGSLEQFF
TRBJ2-5,-,17,TRBV6-1,-,TGTGCCAGCAGTGAGTATTTAGCGGACGGTGAAGTGGAGACCCAGTACTTC,CASSEYLADGEVETQYF
TRBJ2-2,-,13,TRBV9,-,TGTGCCAGCAGCGTAAGCGGAACCGGGGAGCTGTTTTTT,CASSVSGTGELFF
TRBJ2-1,-,19,TRBV1,-,TGCACCAGCAGCCAAGATGGGCTAGCGGTCCTAAGCTCCTACAATGAGCAGTTCTTC,CTSSQDGLAVLSSYNEQFF
TRBJ2-3,-,15,TRBV4-2,once,TGTGCCAGCAGCCACAACCCCAGGGTGGGCGATACGCAGTATTTT,CASSHNPRVGDTQYF
TRBJ2-1,TRBD2,13,TRBV5-4,-,TGTGCCAGCAGCGGGACTAAATACAATGAGCAGTTCTTC,CASSGTKYNEQFF
TRBJ1-3,-,15,TRBV27,-,TGTGCCAGCAGTCCACTGGGAGGGATGAGAAACACCATATATTTT,CASSPLGGMRNTIYF
TRBJ1-4,TRBD1,14,TRBV10-1,once,TGCGCCAGCAACAAAGACAGGGTTAGCGAAAAACTGTTTTTT,CASNKDRVSEKLFF
TRBJ2-2,TRBD2,17,TRBV27,-,TGTGCCAGCAGGCTACTAGCGGGAGGTCTAGGCACCGGGGAGCTGTTTTTT,CASRLLAGGLGTGELFF
TRBJ2-7,-,11,TRBV28,-,TGTGCCAGCAGTTTTATCTACGAGCAGTACTTC,CASSFIYEQYF
TRBJ1-1,-,16,TRBV27,once,TGTGCCAGCAGTTCCTTGATCGGCGGGTCGGGTACTGAAGCTTTCTTT,CASSSLIGGSGTEAFF
TRBJ2-1,-,12,TRBV5-6,-,TGTGCCAGCAGCCCATCTGGTGGCGCAGGGTTCTTC,CASSPSGGAGFF
TRBJ1-2,TRBD1,16,TRBV7-9,few,TGTGCCAGCAGTTTAGGACAGGGGCAAAACTCCGGAGGCTACACCTTC,CASSLGQGQNSGGYTF
TRBJ2-3,TRBD2,15,TRBV2,-,TGTGCCAGCAGTGATCAGCGGGAGTATAAAGATACGCAGTATTTT,CASSDQREYKDTQYF
TRBJ1-5,-,15,TRBV4-2,-,TGTGCCAGCAGCCAAGCCAGGGCGTTTAATCAGCCCCAGCATTTT,CASSQARAFNQPQHF
TRBJ1-4,TRBD1,15,TRBV7-9,-,TGTGCCAGCAGTCCCGGACAGGTGAATACTGAAAAACTGTTTTTT,CASSPGQVNTEKLFF
TRBJ2-1,-,13,TRBV19,once,TGTGCCAGTAGTATGTCCGCCCGGAATGAGCAGTTCTTC,CASSMSARNEQFF
TRBJ2-2,-,15,TRBV30,-,TGTGCCTGGAGTGTAATCTGGGGCGACACCGGGGAGCTGTTTTTT,CAWSVIWGDTGELFF
TRBJ1-1,-,13,TRBV7-8,once,TGTGCCAGCAGCTCCTCGAGGCTTGCGGAAGCTTTCTTT,CASSSSRLAEAFF
TRBJ2-5,TRBD1,18,TRBV29-1,-,TGCAGCGTTGAAAGTTGGGCAGGGGGCCCTCGGTACCAAGAGACCCAGTACTTC,CSVESWAGGPRYQETQYF
TRBJ2-1,TRBD2,13,TRBV19,-,TGTGCCAGTAGTAGTCTAGCGGACAATGAGCAGTTCTTC,CASSSLADNEQFF
TRBJ2-7,-,13,TRBV5-1,-,TGCGCCAGCAGCTTGGCCACTTTCTACGAGCAGTACTTC,CASSLATFYEQYF
TRBJ2-1,TRBD1,16,TRBV5-4,-,TGTGCCAGCAGCCCCAACCGACAGGGGGCCTACAATGAGCAGTTCTTC,CASSPNRQGAYNEQFF
TRBJ1-2,-,13,TRBV30,-,TGTGCCTGGAGTGAGGCAGGGTTCTGGGGCTACACCTTC,CAWSEAGFWGYTF
TRBJ2-1,TRBD1,15,TRBV5-1,-,TGCGCCAGCAGAGCCCGGGGACAGGGACCCAATGAGCAGTTCTTC,CASRARGQGPNEQFF
TRBJ2-7,-,15,TRBV27,-,TGTGCCAGCAGTTTGGGGGGACGCCCCATTCACGAGCAGTACTTC,CASSLGGRPIHEQYF
TRBJ2-2,-,16,TRBV18,-,TGTGCCAGCTCACCACGGGCAGGCCCGAACACCGGGGAGCTGTTTTTT,CASSPRAGPNTGELFF